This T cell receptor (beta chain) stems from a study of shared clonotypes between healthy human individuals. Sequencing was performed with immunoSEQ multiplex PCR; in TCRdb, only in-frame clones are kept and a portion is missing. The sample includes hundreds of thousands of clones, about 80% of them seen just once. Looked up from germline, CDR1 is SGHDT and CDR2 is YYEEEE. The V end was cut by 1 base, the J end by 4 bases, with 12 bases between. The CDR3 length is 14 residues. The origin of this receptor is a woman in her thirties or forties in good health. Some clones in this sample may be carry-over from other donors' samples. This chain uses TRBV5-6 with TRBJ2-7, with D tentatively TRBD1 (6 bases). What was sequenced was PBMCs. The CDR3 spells CASSLRGTPYEQYF. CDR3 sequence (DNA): TGTGCCAGCAGCTTGAGGGGGACCCCTTACGAGCAGTACTTC. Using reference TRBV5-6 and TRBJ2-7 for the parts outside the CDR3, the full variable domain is DAGVTQSPTHLIKTRGQQVTLRCSPKSGHDTVSWYQQALGQGPQFIFQYYEEEERQRGNFPDRFSGHQFPNYSSELNVNALLLGDSALYLCASSLRGTPYEQYFGPGTRLTVT.